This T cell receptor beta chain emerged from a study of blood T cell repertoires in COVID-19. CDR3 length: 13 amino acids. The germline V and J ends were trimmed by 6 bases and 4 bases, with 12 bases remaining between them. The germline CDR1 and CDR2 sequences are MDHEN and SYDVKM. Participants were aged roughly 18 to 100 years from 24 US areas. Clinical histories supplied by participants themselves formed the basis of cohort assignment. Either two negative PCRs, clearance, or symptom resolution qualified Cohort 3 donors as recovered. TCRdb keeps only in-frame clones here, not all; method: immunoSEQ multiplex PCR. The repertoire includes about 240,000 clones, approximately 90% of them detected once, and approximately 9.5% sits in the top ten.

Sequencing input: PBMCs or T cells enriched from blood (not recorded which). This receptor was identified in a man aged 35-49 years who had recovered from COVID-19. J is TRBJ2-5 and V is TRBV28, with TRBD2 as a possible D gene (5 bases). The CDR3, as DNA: TGTGCCAGCAGACCCGACTATCTAGAGACCCAGTACTTC. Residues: CASRPDYLETQYF. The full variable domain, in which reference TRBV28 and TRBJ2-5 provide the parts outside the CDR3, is DVKVTQSSRYLVKRTGEKVFLECVQDMDHENMFWYRQDPGLGLRLIYFSYDVKMKEKGDIPEGYSVSREKKERFSLILESASTNQTSMYLCASRPDYLETQYFGPGTRLLVL.